Listed here is a single TCR beta chain. Its antigen remains unknown. Vbeta (60) and Jbeta (13) primers were used in the PCR. Original handling: Later, tens of millions of unique TCR beta chains were counted in an analysis, and approximately 10 million of them were shared. Measured with immunoSEQ multiplex PCR; TCRdb has only the in-frame clones, and not every one. That table is the source of V, J and clone size, and D and trimming were worked out from the DNA. Of approximately 89,000 clones listed, less than 85% are singletons. CDR1 SGHRS and CDR2 YFSETQ come from the germline V gene. This CDR3 is built from 13 residues. Trimming took 5 bases from V and 4 from J, leaving 9 bases between them. The data derive from a study of cytomegalovirus exposure and HLA in healthy donors. General study points: Immune exposure information available was restricted to CMV serostatus.

This receptor was identified in a man aged 40-49 years in good health and CMV-seropositive. Sequencing was done on a sample of PBMCs. This chain joins TRBV5-1 and TRBJ2-2; D perhaps matches TRBD2 (5 bases). Here the CDR3 DNA reads TGCGCCAGCAGGAGGGATGGCACCGGGGAGCTGTTTTTT. This translates into CASRRDGTGELFF.